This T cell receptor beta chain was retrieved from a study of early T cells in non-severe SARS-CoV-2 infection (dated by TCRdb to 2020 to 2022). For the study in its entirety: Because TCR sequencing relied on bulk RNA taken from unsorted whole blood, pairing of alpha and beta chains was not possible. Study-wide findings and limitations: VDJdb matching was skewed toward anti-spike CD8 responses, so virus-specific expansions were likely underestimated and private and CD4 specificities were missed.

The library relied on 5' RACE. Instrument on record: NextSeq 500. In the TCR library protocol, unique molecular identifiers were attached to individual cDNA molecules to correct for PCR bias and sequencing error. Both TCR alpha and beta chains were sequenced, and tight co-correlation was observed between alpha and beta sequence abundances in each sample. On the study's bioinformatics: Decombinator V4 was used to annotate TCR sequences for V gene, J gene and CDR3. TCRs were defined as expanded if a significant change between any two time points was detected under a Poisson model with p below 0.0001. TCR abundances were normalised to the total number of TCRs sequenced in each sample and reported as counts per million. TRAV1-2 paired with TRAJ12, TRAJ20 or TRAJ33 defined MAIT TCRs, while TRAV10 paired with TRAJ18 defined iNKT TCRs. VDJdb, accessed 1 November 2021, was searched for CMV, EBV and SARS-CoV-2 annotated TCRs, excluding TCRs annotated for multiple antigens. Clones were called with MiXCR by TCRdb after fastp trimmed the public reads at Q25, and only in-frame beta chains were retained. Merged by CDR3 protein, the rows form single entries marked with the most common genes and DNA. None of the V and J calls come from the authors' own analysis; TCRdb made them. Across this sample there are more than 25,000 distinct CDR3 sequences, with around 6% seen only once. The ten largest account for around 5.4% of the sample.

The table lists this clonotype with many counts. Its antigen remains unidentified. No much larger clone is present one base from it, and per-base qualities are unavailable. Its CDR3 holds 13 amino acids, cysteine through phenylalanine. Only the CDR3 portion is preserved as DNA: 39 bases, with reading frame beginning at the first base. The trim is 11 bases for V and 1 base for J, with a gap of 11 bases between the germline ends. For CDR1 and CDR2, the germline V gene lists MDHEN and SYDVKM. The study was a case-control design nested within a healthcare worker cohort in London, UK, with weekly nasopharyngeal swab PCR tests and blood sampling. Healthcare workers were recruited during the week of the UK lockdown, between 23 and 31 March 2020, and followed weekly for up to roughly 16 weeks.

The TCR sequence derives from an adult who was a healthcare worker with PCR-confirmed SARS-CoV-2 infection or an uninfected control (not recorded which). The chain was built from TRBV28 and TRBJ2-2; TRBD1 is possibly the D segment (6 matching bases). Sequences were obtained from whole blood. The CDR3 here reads CAGWGQNTGELFF. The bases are TGTGCCGGCTGGGGGCAGAACACCGGGGAGCTGTTTTTT.